One and the same sample provided the 32 T cell receptor beta chains below, sequenced in a study of Ad26.COV2.S vaccination and SARS-CoV-2 variants. The sample's treatment: some 19 received Ad26.COV2.S at low or high dose, single or two shots; about 5 received placebo; per-sample allocation not given. Collection of the samples took place on day 63 after the first injection of vaccine or placebo. Assay used: immunoSEQ multiplex PCR; TCRdb lists only in-frame clones, some missing. Here the sample spans about 680,000 clones, 89% being singletons. The material sequenced was peripheral blood, taken in a trial of Ad26.COV2.S vaccine versus placebo. Every receptor here comes from a person aged 18-60 years who received the Ad26.COV2.S COVID-19 vaccine or a placebo.

The J gene is TRBJ2-1, the V gene TRBV5-1, with D unclear. V lost 2 bases to trimming and J lost 6 bases, with 12 bases between them. The CDR3 sequence is 14 residues long. Germline lookup yields CDR1 SGHRS and CDR2 YFSETQ. This CDR3 is CASSFERPANEQFF. CDR3 nucleotide sequence: TGCGCCAGCAGCTTTGAGCGACCAGCCAATGAGCAGTTCTTC.

This chain links TRBV7-9 with TRBJ2-4; TRBD1 is a possible D gene (8 bases). CDR1 is SEHNR and CDR2 is FQNEAQ in the germline V gene (reference sequence). The CDR3 is made up of 18 amino acids. The V gene lost 5 bases and the J gene lost 6 bases, with 26 bases spanning the gap. The CDR3 reads CASSPYPGQGGGPNIQYF. CDR3 DNA: TGTGCCAGCAGCCCCTACCCCGGACAGGGAGGGGGGCCAAACATTCAGTACTTC.

The gene calls are TRBV18 and TRBJ2-7, with a possible D match to TRBD1 (5 bases). V lost 0 bases to trimming and J lost 2 bases, with 8 bases between them. The CDR3 contains 14 residues. The germline CDR1 and CDR2 sequences are KGHSH and LQKENI. For the CDR3, the DNA is TGTGCCAGCTCACCACCCCAGGGTGCCTACGAGCAGTACTTC. Translated: CASSPPQGAYEQYF.

The rearrangement links TRBV5-4 to TRBJ2-7; D is possibly TRBD2 (5 bases). Germline V gene data show CDR1 as SGHNT and CDR2 as YYREEE (reference sequence). Trimming left V 3 bases short and J 0 bases short, with 10 bases between. CDR3 size: 14 residues. The CDR3 is CASSSRGSSYEQYF. CDR3 in DNA: TGTGCCAGCAGCTCCCGAGGGAGCTCCTACGAGCAGTACTTC.

This clone was recorded only once. The genes are TRBV7-2 and TRBJ1-6; D call uncertain. Per the germline V gene, CDR1 is SGHTA and CDR2 is FQGNSA. The CDR3 runs to 16 residues. The V end lost 7 bases, the J end lost 7 bases, and 20 bases lay between the germline ends. This chain's CDR3 is CASTPQKGSANSPLHF. Written as DNA, the CDR3 is TGTGCCAGCACCCCACAGAAGGGCAGCGCAAATTCACCCCTCCACTTT.

The chain is built from TRBV21-1 and TRBJ2-7. TRBV21-1 is tagged as a pseudogene. The CDR3 totals 16 residues. The CDR3: CASSTTREQPSYEQYF. The CDR3 coding sequence is TGTGCCAGCAGCACCACAAGGGAACAGCCCTCCTACGAGCAGTACTTC.

The genes are TRBV5-1 and TRBJ1-4; 10 nucleotides align to TRBD1. Germline CDR1 is SGHRS and CDR2 is YFSETQ. The CDR3 totals 15 residues. V gave up 2 bases and J gave up 9 bases; unmatched junction bases: 7. This CDR3 reads CASSFEGQGGQKLFF. The CDR3 nucleotides read TGCGCCAGCAGCTTTGAAGGACAGGGGGGGCAAAAACTGTTTTTT.

The chain recombines TRBV24-1 with TRBJ2-5; 8 nucleotides agree with TRBD1. Germline trimming cut 5 bases from V and 4 bases from J; bases unmatched to any gene: 5. From germline, CDR1 is KGHDR and CDR2 SFDVKD. This CDR3 has 14 amino acids. The CDR3 spells CATSGGTGSETQYF. The DNA for the CDR3 is TGTGCCACCAGTGGGGGGACAGGTTCAGAGACCCAGTACTTC.

The V gene is TRBV12-3 or TRBV12-4, the J gene TRBJ2-7; tentative D call: TRBD1 (7 bases). The CDR3 covers 13 residues. V lost 6 bases, J lost 3 bases, and 12 bases lay in between. The CDR3 protein is CASSPRGDYEQYF. The CDR3 region has the DNA TGTGCCAGCAGCCCCAGGGGGGACTACGAGCAGTACTTC.

This chain joins TRBV5-1 and TRBJ2-4; possibly TRBD1 for D (7 bases). The germline gives CDR1 SGHRS, CDR2 YFSETQ. The V end lost 0 bases, the J end lost 3 bases, and 19 bases lay between the germline ends. The CDR3 totals 18 residues. The CDR3 is CASSLASARGENKNIQYF. The CDR3 bases are TGCGCCAGCAGCTTGGCTTCTGCCAGGGGGGAGAACAAAAACATTCAGTACTTC.

V is TRBV7-2 and J is TRBJ2-7, with D maybe TRBD1 (8 bases). The CDR3 runs 17 residues. V lost 0 bases to trimming and J lost 1 base, with 16 bases between them. Looked up from germline, CDR1 is SGHTA and CDR2 is FQGNSA. The CDR3 protein is CASSLASTGGASYEQYF. The CDR3 nucleotides are TGTGCCAGCAGCTTAGCGAGCACAGGGGGGGCTTCCTACGAGCAGTACTTC.

The genes are TRBV7-9 and TRBJ2-7, with 9 bases lining up with TRBD2. The germline gives CDR1 SEHNR, CDR2 FQNEAQ (reference sequence). There are 15 residues in the CDR3. The trim removed 5 bases at V and 5 bases at J, leaving 10 bases unmatched. CDR3 sequence reads: CASSLPAGGPHEQYF. CDR3 nucleotides: TGTGCCAGCAGCCTCCCGGCGGGAGGGCCCCACGAGCAGTACTTC. Full variable domain (missing parts from reference TRBV7-9 and TRBJ2-7): DTGVSQNPRHKITKRGQNVTFRCDPISEHNRLYWYRQTLGQGPEFLTYFQNEAQLEKSRLLSDRFSAERPKGSFSTLEIQRTEQGDSAMYLCASSLPAGGPHEQYFGPGTRLTVT.

This sequence joins TRBV20-1 and TRBJ2-3; D is uncertain. The CDR3 sequence is 14 residues long. Germline V gene sequence: CDR1 DFQATT, CDR2 SNEGSKA (reference sequence). Between the trimmed V and J ends, which lost 3 bases and 2 bases, there was a span of 12 bases. The CDR3 sequence: CSASLALNTDTQYF. The CDR3 bases are TGCAGTGCTAGTCTGGCGCTTAACACAGATACGCAGTATTTT.

This sequence joins TRBV11-2 and TRBJ1-5; D may be TRBD1 (5 bases). CDR1 is SGHAT and CDR2 is FQNNGV in the germline V gene. Deletions cut 2 bases from V and 0 bases from J, with 8 bases between. This CDR3 region has 15 residues. The CDR3 region has the DNA TGTGCCAGCAGCTTAAGGGGTCTTAGCAATCAGCCCCAGCATTTT. It specifies CASSLRGLSNQPQHF.

For this clone: Other DNA sequences in the same sample also yield this CDR3. CDR3 amino acids: CAWSPGGETQYF. The CDR3 coding sequence is TGTGCCTGGAGTCCTGGGGGAGAGACCCAGTACTTC. This chain uses TRBV30 with TRBJ2-5, with D possibly being TRBD1 or TRBD2 (5 bases each). CDR1 and CDR2 from the germline V gene are GTSNPN and SVGIG (reference sequence). The V end lost 2 bases, the J end lost 4 bases, and 8 bases lay between the germline ends. CDR3 length: 12 amino acids.

For the CDR3, the DNA is TGTGCCAGCAGCCAACAGGGGGATGAAAAACTGTTTTTT. Translating it yields CASSQQGDEKLFF. The V gene is TRBV3-1 (or the pseudogene TRBV3-2), the J gene TRBJ1-4; 7 nucleotides agree with TRBD1. Germline assignment: CDR1 LGHDT and CDR2 YNNKEL (reference sequence). Trimming cost V 2 bases and J 6 bases; bases outside gene matches: 0. The CDR3 contains 13 residues.

The chain couples TRBV5-4 to TRBJ2-2, with 8 bases fitting TRBD1. V lost 3 bases to trimming and J lost 6 bases; unmatched junction nucleotides: 10. Germline V gene sequence: CDR1 SGHNT, CDR2 YYREEE (reference sequence). This CDR3 is built from 16 residues. The CDR3 sequence: CASSYGQGPSPGELFF. For the CDR3, the DNA is TGTGCCAGCAGCTACGGACAGGGCCCAAGCCCCGGGGAGCTGTTTTTT.

This clone was observed a handful of times. The rearrangement uses TRBV7-2 and TRBJ2-1, with 7 bases fitting TRBD1. The CDR3 extends over 15 amino acids. The V gene end was trimmed by 2 bases and the J gene end by 4 bases; junction bases not matched to a gene: 5. CDR1 and CDR2 (germline): SGHTA, FQGNSA. The CDR3 protein is CASSLRGGRYNEQFF. The CDR3 DNA reads as TGTGCCAGCAGCTTACGAGGGGGCCGTTACAATGAGCAGTTCTTC.

The rearrangement links TRBV2 to TRBJ1-2, with a tentative D call TRBD1 (6 bases). The germline gives CDR1 SNHLY, CDR2 FYNNEI. The germline V and J ends were trimmed by 7 bases and 4 bases, with 13 bases remaining between them. The CDR3 extends over 13 amino acids. CDR3 DNA: TGTGCCAGCAACTCAGGGGTGGGCTATGGCTACACCTTC. Translating it yields CASNSGVGYGYTF.

V is TRBV18 and J is TRBJ2-7; possibly TRBD1 for D (5 bases). V lost 3 bases and J 7 bases, leaving 16 bases between the germline ends. CDR1 is KGHSH, CDR2 LQKENI, per germline. CDR3 length: 14 amino acids. The DNA for the CDR3 is TGTGCCAGCTCACCGGGCCAGCCTGCAGGGGAGCAGTACTTC. Its translation: CASSPGQPAGEQYF.

The CDR3 DNA sequence: TGTGCCAGCGAGCCCCGCCAGCAAGAGACCCAGTACTTC. Translating gives CASEPRQQETQYF. The genes are TRBV7-9 and TRBJ2-5; D is ambiguous. V was pared by 8 bases and J by 2 bases, with 12 bases between. Germline CDR1 reads SEHNR; CDR2 reads FQNEAQ (reference sequence). The CDR3 covers 13 residues.

The chain links TRBV5-1 to TRBJ2-2, with TRBD1 matching 7 bases. This CDR3 contains 17 residues. In germline, CDR1 is SGHRS, CDR2 YFSETQ. After removal of 2 bases from V and 0 bases from J, the junction contained 7 bases not matched to a gene. CDR3 DNA: TGCGCCAGCAGCTTCTCATTTGACAGGGCGAACACCGGGGAGCTGTTTTTT. Amino acid sequence: CASSFSFDRANTGELFF.

The chain joins TRBV18 to TRBJ1-2; TRBD1 agrees at 11 bases. With 2 bases clipped from V and 2 bases from J, the junction kept 4 bases outside the gene matches. The CDR3 is 16 residues long. Per germline, CDR1 KGHSH and CDR2 LQKENI. CDR3 coding DNA: TGTGCCAGCTCACCATCGGGACAGGGGGGAAACTATGGCTACACCTTC. Encoded protein: CASSPSGQGGNYGYTF.

V is TRBV10-3 and J is TRBJ2-3; 12 bases fit TRBD2. V shed 8 bases, J shed 2 bases, and the junction held 11 bases outside the gene matches. The V gene's germline CDR1 is ENHRY and CDR2 SYGVKD. The CDR3 is made up of 17 amino acids. This CDR3 reads CAIQGGLAGISTDTQYF. The CDR3 DNA sequence: TGTGCCATCCAGGGAGGACTAGCGGGGATTTCCACAGATACGCAGTATTTT.

V gene TRBV18 combines with J gene TRBJ2-7; D remains unclear. The germline V gene encodes CDR1 KGHSH and CDR2 LQKENI. V was shortened by 3 bases and J by 1 base, with 16 bases between the two germline ends. This CDR3 is 16 amino acids long. The DNA of the CDR3 is TGTGCCAGCTCACCGACCAGCGCGACCGGATCCTACGAGCAGTACTTC. Translation gives CASSPTSATGSYEQYF.

This clone has only one observation. The chain is built from TRBV18 and TRBJ2-2; 7 bases are shared with TRBD1. V shed 0 bases, J shed 6 bases, and the junction held 4 bases outside the gene matches. Germline lookup yields CDR1 KGHSH and CDR2 LQKENI. This CDR3 region has 15 residues. CDR3 sequence: CASSPPTGAAGELFF. For the CDR3, the DNA is TGTGCCAGCTCACCACCTACAGGGGCTGCCGGGGAGCTGTTTTTT.

V is TRBV5-1 and J is TRBJ1-6; D gene unclear. V was shortened by 0 bases and J by 7 bases, with 11 bases between the two germline ends. Germline V gives CDR1 SGHRS, CDR2 YFSETQ. The CDR3 spans 15 residues. The CDR3 reads CASSLDQVGNSPLHF. CDR3 sequence (DNA): TGCGCCAGCAGCTTGGATCAGGTTGGCAATTCACCCCTCCACTTT.

The chain is built from TRBV7-2 and TRBJ2-5, with a tentative D call TRBD1 (6 bases). V lost 5 bases and J lost 4, with 14 bases in between. Germline lookup yields CDR1 SGHTA and CDR2 FQGNSA. The CDR3 consists of 14 residues. The CDR3 is CASSRGTAGETQYF. As DNA, the CDR3 is TGTGCCAGCAGCAGGGGGACGGCGGGAGAGACCCAGTACTTC. The full variable domain, its missing parts supplied by reference TRBV7-2 and TRBJ2-5, is GAGVSQSPSNKVTEKGKDVELRCDPISGHTALYWYRQSLGQGLEFLIYFQGNSAPDKSGLPSDRFSAERTGGSVSTLTIQRTQQEDSAVYLCASSRGTAGETQYFGPGTRLLVL.

The rearrangement uses TRBV3-1 (or the pseudogene TRBV3-2) and TRBJ2-5; 8 nucleotides align to TRBD1. Trimming cost V 4 bases and J 4 bases; bases outside gene matches: 8. Germline V lookup: CDR1 LGHDT, CDR2 YNNKEL (reference sequence). The length of the CDR3 is 15 residues. The CDR3 DNA reads as TGTGCCAGCAGCCCCTCAGGGGGCCCGGGAGAGACCCAGTACTTC. Its protein product is CASSPSGGPGETQYF.

The chain links TRBV5-1 to TRBJ1-1, with 8 bases that match TRBD1. This CDR3 comprises 15 residues. V lost 9 bases and J lost 1; bases outside the gene matches: 11. Germline loops: CDR1 SGHRS, CDR2 YFSETQ. The CDR3 sequence is CATSETGAQNTEAFF. The DNA of the CDR3 is TGCGCCACCTCCGAGACAGGGGCGCAGAACACTGAAGCTTTCTTT.

The rearrangement links TRBV5-1 to TRBJ2-5, with 12 bases aligning to TRBD2. This CDR3 has 18 residues. Germline assignment: CDR1 SGHRS and CDR2 YFSETQ. The ends lost 7 bases at V and 0 bases at J; junction bases unmatched: 13. The DNA for the CDR3 is TGCGCCAGCGGGGCGCGGACTAGCGGGGCTGTGTACCAAGAGACCCAGTACTTC. It is translated as CASGARTSGAVYQETQYF.

The chain uses TRBV6-2 or TRBV6-3 and TRBJ2-7; possible D gene TRBD1, 6 bases. Germline V gene sequence: CDR1 MNHEY, CDR2 SVGEGT. CDR3 length: 15 residues. Between the trimmed V and J ends, which lost 2 bases and 5 bases, there was a span of 16 bases. CDR3 sequence reads: CASSYTAYREHEQYF. DNA of the CDR3: TGTGCCAGCAGTTACACCGCTTACAGGGAGCACGAGCAGTACTTC.